The T cell receptor (beta chain) described here comes from a study of blood T cell repertoires in COVID-19. Study background: COVID-19 samples, acute and convalescent, were from the United States, Italy and Spain. T cells, B-cell-depleted T cells, or PBMCs provided the cDNA or gDNA that served as material.

Generated by immunoSEQ multiplex PCR, the TCRdb table keeps only in-frame clones and is missing some. The sample contains 110,000 or so clones, 85% to 90% of which appear only once. This TCR came from a human donor in a cohort sampled during active COVID-19. Sequenced input: peripheral blood.

Written as DNA, the CDR3 is TGTGCCAGCAGCCCAGACAGAATTTATGGCTACACCTTC. Translating gives CASSPDRIYGYTF. The chain has TRBV12-3 or TRBV12-4 and TRBJ1-2; TRBD1 is a possible D gene (5 bases). This CDR3 spans 13 amino acids. Trimming stripped 6 bases from V and 5 bases from J, with 13 bases between.